This is a list of T cell receptor beta chains from one sample in a study of shared clonotypes between healthy human individuals. Sequencing used immunoSEQ multiplex PCR; TCRdb keeps in-frame clones, though not all of them. The repertoire holds 800,000 to 950,000 clones, with around 96% as singletons. The specimen sequenced was naive CD8+ T cells sorted from blood. The receptors stem from a man in his thirties or forties in good health. CDR3s include the opening cysteine and the closing phenylalanine or tryptophan. D genes are given only for firm matches. Clone size is given for some rows only: seen once, a few or many times, or a class if the clone is expanded.

j_call clone_size v_call d_call cdr3_aa cdr3_nt
TRBJ1-1 - TRBV7-9 - CASSLGQDNTEAFF TGTGCCAGCAGCTTAGGCCAGGATAACACTGAAGCTTTCTTT
TRBJ2-1 - TRBV7-9 - CASSLAGGTYNEQFF TGTGCCAGCAGCTTAGCTGGCGGGACCTACAATGAGCAGTTCTTC
TRBJ2-5 - TRBV2 TRBD1 CASTGGPSETQYF TGTGCCAGCACAGGGGGCCCATCGGAGACCCAGTACTTC
TRBJ2-5 once TRBV7-9 - CASSLSLAFETQYF TGTGCCAGCAGCTTGTCCTTAGCGTTCGAGACCCAGTACTTC
TRBJ2-5 - TRBV29-1 TRBD2 CSVELAEREWETQYF TGCAGCGTTGAATTGGCGGAGCGGGAGTGGGAGACCCAGTACTTC
TRBJ2-7 - TRBV4-1 TRBD1 CASSPGQGKSYEQYF TGCGCCAGCAGCCCAGGACAGGGGAAATCCTACGAGCAGTACTTC
TRBJ2-2 few TRBV6-5 - CASSYSGTGELFF TGTGCCAGCAGTTACTCGGGGACCGGGGAGCTGTTTTTT
TRBJ2-7 - TRBV19 - CASSIYWGVTYEQYF TGTGCCAGTAGTATCTATTGGGGGGTGACCTACGAGCAGTACTTC
TRBJ2-5 once TRBV6-6 - CASSFRVGETQYF TGTGCCAGCAGTTTCAGGGTAGGAGAGACCCAGTACTTC
TRBJ2-7 - TRBV5-1 TRBD1 CASSLGGTGTSYEQYF TGCGCCAGCAGCTTGGGAGGGACAGGGACCTCCTACGAGCAGTACTTC
TRBJ2-3 - TRBV10-3 - CAISEWQGTDTQYF TGTGCCATCAGTGAGTGGCAGGGCACAGATACGCAGTATTTT
TRBJ2-7 - TRBV4-2 - CASSQDLRGRGFYEQYF TGTGCCAGCAGCCAAGATTTACGGGGAAGGGGCTTCTACGAGCAGTACTTC
TRBJ2-7 - TRBV29-1 - CSVENSSSETYEQYF TGCAGCGTTGAAAATAGCTCTAGCGAAACCTACGAGCAGTACTTC
TRBJ2-7 - TRBV19 - CASSIFGGPTYEQYF TGTGCCAGTAGTATATTTGGGGGTCCAACCTACGAGCAGTACTTC
TRBJ2-5 - TRBV10-2 TRBD2 CASSEGVAGGETQYF TGCGCCAGCAGTGAGGGAGTAGCGGGAGGAGAGACCCAGTACTTC
TRBJ2-1 - TRBV4-1 - CASSQDPGGASVSNEQFF TGCGCCAGCAGCCAGGATCCTGGCGGGGCTAGCGTATCCAATGAGCAGTTCTTC
TRBJ2-1 - TRBV19 TRBD2 CASSSLAGGPNEQFF TGTGCCAGTAGTTCCCTAGCGGGAGGGCCAAATGAGCAGTTCTTC
TRBJ1-5 few TRBV28 - CASSQGNQPQHF TGTGCCAGCAGTCAGGGGAATCAGCCCCAGCATTTT
TRBJ2-7 - TRBV2 TRBD2 CASNGLAEHRGFEEQYF TGTGCCAGCAACGGACTAGCGGAACATAGGGGATTTGAAGAGCAGTACTTC
TRBJ2-7 - TRBV9 - CASSVGGLSSYEQYF TGTGCCAGCAGCGTAGGCGGGTTAAGCTCCTACGAGCAGTACTTC
TRBJ1-2 - TRBV5-4 TRBD1 CASSLSQGVAYGYTF TGTGCCAGCAGCTTGTCACAGGGGGTAGCCTATGGCTACACCTTC
TRBJ1-5 - TRBV6-1 - CASSERPWEGVSNQPQHF TGTGCCAGCAGTGAAAGACCATGGGAGGGGGTCAGCAATCAGCCCCAGCATTTT
TRBJ2-7 - TRBV27 - CASSPRGGMREQYF TGTGCCAGCAGCCCGAGGGGGGGGATGCGAGAGCAGTACTTC
TRBJ2-1 - TRBV4-1 - CASSQYMRDDNEQFF TGCGCCAGCAGCCAATACATGCGGGACGACAATGAGCAGTTCTTC
TRBJ2-2 - TRBV2 - CAIQRSNTGELFF TGTGCCATCCAACGATCGAACACCGGGGAGCTGTTTTTT
TRBJ2-1 - TRBV18 TRBD2 CASSLIKGTSGNNEQFF TGTGCCAGCTCACTAATAAAAGGGACTAGCGGGAACAATGAGCAGTTCTTC
TRBJ2-7 once TRBV27 - CASRVSTGSPYEQYF TGTGCCAGCCGGGTCTCGACGGGCTCCCCCTACGAGCAGTACTTC
TRBJ2-1 - TRBV12-2 - CASRSGPVLFNEQFF TGTGCAAGTCGCAGCGGGCCTGTTCTCTTCAATGAGCAGTTCTTC
TRBJ2-1 once TRBV4-1 - CASSQAPSESYNEQFF TGCGCCAGCAGCCAAGCCCCGTCCGAGAGTTACAATGAGCAGTTCTTC